This T cell receptor (beta chain) was identified in a study of cytomegalovirus exposure and HLA in healthy donors. Broader study findings: Reportedly, cytomegalovirus status was diagnosed with high sensitivity and specificity.

A roughly 130-subject validation cohort, separate from the 666-subject first cohort, supplied the donors. A word on this clone: Its antigen remains unidentified.

Generated by immunoSEQ multiplex PCR, the TCRdb table keeps only in-frame clones and is missing some. Among 150,000 to 160,000 clones, 86% were seen once, and the ten largest hold about a fifth. Input material: PBMCs. This sequence originates from a man aged 18 to 35 in good health and CMV-seropositive.

The CDR3 bases are TGTGCCAGCAGTGGGGCCTGGGGCTACGAGCAGTACTTC. Translating gives CASSGAWGYEQYF. This chain links TRBV27 with TRBJ2-7; D is possibly TRBD1 (5 bases). Trimming cost V 5 bases and J 3 bases, with 11 bases left between them. Germline assignment: CDR1 MNHEY and CDR2 SMNVEV (reference sequence). There are 13 residues in the CDR3.